Shown below are 14 T cell receptor beta chains from a single sample sequenced in a study of T cell changes during pregnancy in multiple sclerosis. The data were produced by immunoSEQ multiplex PCR, yet TCRdb's version contains in-frame clones alone and is incomplete. The table lists approximately 88,000 clones, around 93% of them singletons, with about 2.4% in the top ten. The material was peripheral blood, obtained in the third trimester of pregnancy. The receptor source for this set is a female donor with multiple sclerosis, enrolled in a pregnancy study.

This rearrangement joins TRBV15 to TRBJ2-1, with 10 bases lining up with TRBD2. The V gene's germline CDR1 is LNHNV and CDR2 YYDKDF (reference sequence). V lost 1 base and J lost 9; bases outside the gene matches: 6. CDR3 size: 15 residues. Written as DNA, the CDR3 is TGTGCCACCAGCAGAGTAACTAGCGGGGCTACTGAGCAGTTCTTC. This codes for CATSRVTSGATEQFF.

This chain joins TRBV7-2 and TRBJ2-7, with 9 positions matching TRBD1. V dropped 5 bases and J dropped 2; count of bases not matched to a gene: 4. CDR3 length: 14 residues. The germline CDR1 and CDR2 sequences are SGHTA and FQGNSA. CDR3 sequence (DNA): TGTGCCAGCAGCAGACAGGGGGAAGCCTACGAGCAGTACTTC. Protein product: CASSRQGEAYEQYF.

The rearrangement uses TRBV27 and TRBJ1-5; no firm D call. This CDR3 comprises 15 residues. Germline V lookup: CDR1 MNHEY, CDR2 SMNVEV (reference sequence). Deletions cut 5 bases from V and 2 bases from J, with 13 bases between. CDR3 sequence: CASSPVQVGNQPQHF. Here the CDR3 DNA reads TGTGCCAGCAGTCCAGTTCAGGTGGGCAATCAGCCCCAGCATTTT.

The chain recombines TRBV21-1 with TRBJ1-2. TRBV21-1 is classified as a pseudogene. The CDR3 is made up of 13 amino acids. For the CDR3, the DNA is TGTGCCATCCTAGCTGTTGTTCCTTATGGATGGACCTTC. It codes for CAILAVVPYGWTF.

This clone was counted only a few times. The chain has TRBV2 and TRBJ1-2; no clear D. This CDR3 is 14 amino acids long. V shed 0 bases and J shed 4 bases, with 9 bases lying between them. CDR1 SNHLY and CDR2 FYNNEI come from the germline V gene. The CDR3 coding sequence is TGTGCCAGCAGTGAAGCGGAGCACGGCTATGGCTACACCTTC. It yields the protein CASSEAEHGYGYTF.

This chain links TRBV11-2 with TRBJ2-1; TRBD2 aligns across 11 bases. The V gene's germline CDR1 is SGHAT and CDR2 FQNNGV. The V gene end was trimmed by 1 base and the J gene end by 4 bases; junction bases not matched to a gene: 3. The CDR3 runs to 16 residues. The CDR3 loop reads CASSLAGTSGYNEQFF. The CDR3 nucleotides read TGTGCCAGCAGCTTAGCCGGGACTAGCGGATACAATGAGCAGTTCTTC.

This chain links TRBV5-1 with TRBJ2-3; TRBD1 agrees at 11 bases. The germline V gene has CDR1 SGHRS and CDR2 YFSETQ. V was clipped by 4 bases and J by 3 bases; unmatched bases: 4. The CDR3 totals 15 residues. The CDR3 bases are TGCGCCAGCAGCCCCGGGACAGGGGGAACAGATACGCAGTATTTT. This sequence encodes CASSPGTGGTDTQYF.

V gene TRBV19 combines with J gene TRBJ2-7; tentative D call: TRBD2 (5 bases). Germline V gene sequence: CDR1 LNHDA, CDR2 SQIVND (reference sequence). This CDR3 region has 15 residues. Trimming pared 3 bases from V and 3 bases from J, leaving 15 bases between. CDR3 in DNA: TGTGCCAGTAGTATGTGGAGGAACAGCCACTACGAGCAGTACTTC. It specifies CASSMWRNSHYEQYF. Variable domain in full (rest from reference TRBV19 and TRBJ2-7): DGGITQSPKYLFRKEGQNVTLSCEQNLNHDAMYWYRQDPGQGLRLIYYSQIVNDFQKGDIAEGYSVSREKKESFPLTVTSAQKNPTAFYLCASSMWRNSHYEQYFGPGTRLTVT.

The chain joins TRBV7-9 to TRBJ2-3, with 8 bases matching TRBD2. Losses at the gene ends were 4 bases for V and 7 bases for J; bases not matched to a gene: 16. The CDR3 has 17 residues. Germline loops: CDR1 SEHNR, CDR2 FQNEAQ (reference sequence). CDR3 region: CASSSTLAGRAAHTQYF. In DNA form, the CDR3 reads TGTGCCAGCAGCTCTACCTTAGCGGGGAGGGCCGCCCATACGCAGTATTTT.

The rearrangement uses TRBV18 and TRBJ1-1, with no clear D. In germline, CDR1 is KGHSH, CDR2 LQKENI. This CDR3 spans 15 amino acids. V was shortened by 3 bases and J by 1 base, with 12 bases between the two germline ends. The CDR3 here is CASSPTLAGNTEAFF. The DNA for the CDR3 is TGTGCCAGCTCACCTACTCTCGCCGGGAACACTGAAGCTTTCTTT.

Only one count was recorded for this clone. This chain uses TRBV19 with TRBJ1-2; D is unresolved. CDR3 length: 14 amino acids. With 3 bases removed from V and 6 bases from J, the gap between germline ends came to 14 bases. Germline CDR1 is LNHDA and CDR2 is SQIVND (reference sequence). The CDR3 DNA is TGTGCCAGTAGTATCCTGGGAGAGTTAGATGGCTACACCTTC. Amino acids: CASSILGELDGYTF.

The chain carries TRBV5-1 and TRBJ2-3, with D hard to call. Germline CDR1 and CDR2: SGHRS and YFSETQ. The CDR3 sequence is 15 residues long. V was cut by 2 bases and J by 0 bases, with 10 bases left in between. This CDR3 reads CASSFSSSSTDTQYF. The CDR3 bases are TGCGCCAGCAGCTTTAGCTCATCTAGCACAGATACGCAGTATTTT.

V and J are TRBV4-1 and TRBJ2-7; tentatively, D is TRBD2 (6 bases). The CDR3 loop spans 15 amino acids. Per the germline V gene, CDR1 is MGHRA and CDR2 is YSYEKL. V lost 3 bases, J lost 5 bases, and 17 bases lay in between. The CDR3 DNA is TGCGCCAGCAGCCAGCCGGAGGGCCGGAGAGACGAGCAGTACTTC. Its protein product is CASSQPEGRRDEQYF.

V usage is TRBV19 and J usage is TRBJ2-7; 12 bases agree with TRBD2. The CDR3 spans 14 residues. Germline V gene data show CDR1 as LNHDA and CDR2 as SQIVND (reference sequence). The trim removed 5 bases at V and 6 bases at J, leaving 5 bases unmatched. This CDR3 reads CASSPSGRAPEQYF. The CDR3 DNA is TGTGCCAGTAGTCCTAGCGGGAGGGCTCCCGAGCAGTACTTC.